This TCR beta chain was sequenced during a study of neurological immune-mediated disorders. Germline values: CDR1 SGHDT, CDR2 YYEEEE. The CDR3 length is 14 residues. J lost 4 bases, V lost 2 bases, and 1 base had no gene match. The method for making cDNA was 5'RACE, and it used 10-nucleotide random UMIs. TCRdb redid the calling of the 5' RACE reads with MiXCR, one entry per CDR3 protein. The data contain 84,000 or so distinct CDR3 sequences, 10% of them singletons. This TCR derives from a man in his forties in good health. The chain recombines TRBV5-6 with TRBJ1-5, with 9 bases aligning to TRBD1. The specimen was PBMCs. The chain's CDR3 is CASSFGTGNQPQHF. For the CDR3, the DNA is TGTGCCAGCAGCTTCGGGACAGGGAATCAGCCCCAGCATTTT.